The present entry profiles one TCR beta chain with its context. This entry comes from a study of shared clonotypes between healthy human individuals. Study in general: There were three CD4 naive, three CD4 memory, two CD8 naive and one CD8 memory plates per donor.

The investigators split CD4+ cells into a CD45RA+ naive subset and a CD45RA-negative memory subset. Original processing notes: In the immunoSEQ data, sequences were junction-only and lacked quality scores, so filtering differed. Sequenced by immunoSEQ multiplex PCR; TCRdb stores in-frame clones only, minus some. The V and J calls and clone size come from that table; D and trimming were worked out from the DNA. The data show more than 2 million clones, with around 95% seen just once and roughly 0.13% held by the top ten. This CDR3 is built from 15 residues. V was pared by 6 bases and J by 3 bases, with 19 bases between. Germline CDR1 reads SGHTS; CDR2 reads YDEGEE.

The material sequenced was naive CD4+ T cells sorted from blood. Subset given: CD45RA+ positively selected. The J gene is TRBJ2-7, the V gene TRBV5-8; the D gene is possibly TRBD1 (5 bases). This sequence was found in a man younger than 35 in good health. CDR3 residues: CASTGGRGVLYEQYF. The DNA for the CDR3 is TGTGCCAGCACCGGCGGTAGGGGTGTGCTCTACGAGCAGTACTTC.